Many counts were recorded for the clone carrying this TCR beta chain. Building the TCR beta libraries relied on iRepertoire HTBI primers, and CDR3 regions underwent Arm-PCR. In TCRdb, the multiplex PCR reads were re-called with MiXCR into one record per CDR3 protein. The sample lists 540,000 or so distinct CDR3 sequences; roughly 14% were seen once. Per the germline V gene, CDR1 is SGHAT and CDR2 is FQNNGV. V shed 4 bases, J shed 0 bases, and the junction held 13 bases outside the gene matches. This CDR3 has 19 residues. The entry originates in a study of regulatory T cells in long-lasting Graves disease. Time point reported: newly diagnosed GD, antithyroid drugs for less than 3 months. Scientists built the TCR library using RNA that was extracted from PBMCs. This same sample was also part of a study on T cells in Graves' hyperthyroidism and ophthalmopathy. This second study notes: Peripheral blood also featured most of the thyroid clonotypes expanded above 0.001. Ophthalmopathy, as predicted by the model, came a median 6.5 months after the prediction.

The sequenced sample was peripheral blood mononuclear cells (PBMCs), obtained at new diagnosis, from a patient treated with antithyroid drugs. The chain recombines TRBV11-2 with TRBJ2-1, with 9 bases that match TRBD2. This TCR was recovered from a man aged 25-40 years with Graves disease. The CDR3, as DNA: TGTGCCAGCAGCTCACCGGCTAGCGGGACACTACCCTCCTACAATGAGCAGTTCTTC. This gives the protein CASSSPASGTLPSYNEQFF.